This TCR beta chain was documented in a study of liver allograft versus peripheral blood T cells. As for the study in general: Transplanted livers and recipients' peripheral blood had their T cell receptor repertoires compared.

Study-wide findings and caveats: It was reported that the T cell receptor repertoires found inside liver allografts differed from those that were detected in peripheral blood.

As concerns this clonotype: Its antigen is not identified.

In TCRdb, the reads were re-called with MiXCR into one record per CDR3 protein. The data contain roughly 2,500 distinct CDR3 sequences, under 20% of them singletons. The source is a human patient who had a liver transplant. Among the T cells, some may be from the graft donor.

The CDR3 sequence: CASSADGVVTEAFF. Here the CDR3 DNA reads TGTGCCAGCAGCGCTGACGGGGTTGTAACTGAAGCTTTCTTT. This chain links TRBV9 with TRBJ1-1; D uncertain. Trimming stripped 3 bases from V and 5 bases from J, with 14 bases between. The CDR3 contains 14 residues. Germline V lookup: CDR1 SGDLS, CDR2 YYNGEE.